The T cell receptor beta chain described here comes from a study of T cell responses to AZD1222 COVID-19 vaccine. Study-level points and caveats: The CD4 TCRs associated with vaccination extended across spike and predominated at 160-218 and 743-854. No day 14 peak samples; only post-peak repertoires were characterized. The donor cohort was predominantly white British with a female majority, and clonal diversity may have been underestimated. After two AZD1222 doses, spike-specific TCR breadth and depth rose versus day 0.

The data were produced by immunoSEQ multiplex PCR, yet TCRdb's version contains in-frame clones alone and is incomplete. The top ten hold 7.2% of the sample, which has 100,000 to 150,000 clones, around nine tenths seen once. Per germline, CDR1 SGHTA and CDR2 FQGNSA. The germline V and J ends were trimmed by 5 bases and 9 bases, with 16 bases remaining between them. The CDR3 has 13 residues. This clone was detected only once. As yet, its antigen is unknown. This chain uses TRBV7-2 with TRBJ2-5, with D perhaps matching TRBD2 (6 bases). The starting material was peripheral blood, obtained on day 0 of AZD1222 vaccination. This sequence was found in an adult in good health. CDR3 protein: CASSPGEATAQYF. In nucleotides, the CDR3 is TGTGCCAGCAGCCCTGGGGAGGCTACGGCCCAGTACTTC.